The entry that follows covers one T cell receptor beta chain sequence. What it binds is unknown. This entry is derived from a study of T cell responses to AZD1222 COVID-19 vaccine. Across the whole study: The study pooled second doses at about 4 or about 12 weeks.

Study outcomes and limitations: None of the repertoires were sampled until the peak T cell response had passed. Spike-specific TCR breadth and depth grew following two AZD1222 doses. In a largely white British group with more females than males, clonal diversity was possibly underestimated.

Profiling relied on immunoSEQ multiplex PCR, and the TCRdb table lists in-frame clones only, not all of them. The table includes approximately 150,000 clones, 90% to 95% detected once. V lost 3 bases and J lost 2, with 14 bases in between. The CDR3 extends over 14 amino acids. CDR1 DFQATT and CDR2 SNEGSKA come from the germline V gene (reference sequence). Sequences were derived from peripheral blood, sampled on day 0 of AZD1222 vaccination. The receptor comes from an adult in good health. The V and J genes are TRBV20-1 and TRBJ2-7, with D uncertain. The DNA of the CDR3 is TGCAGTGCTAGTAGGGCGGAGAACACCTACGAGCAGTACTTC. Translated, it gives CSASRAENTYEQYF.